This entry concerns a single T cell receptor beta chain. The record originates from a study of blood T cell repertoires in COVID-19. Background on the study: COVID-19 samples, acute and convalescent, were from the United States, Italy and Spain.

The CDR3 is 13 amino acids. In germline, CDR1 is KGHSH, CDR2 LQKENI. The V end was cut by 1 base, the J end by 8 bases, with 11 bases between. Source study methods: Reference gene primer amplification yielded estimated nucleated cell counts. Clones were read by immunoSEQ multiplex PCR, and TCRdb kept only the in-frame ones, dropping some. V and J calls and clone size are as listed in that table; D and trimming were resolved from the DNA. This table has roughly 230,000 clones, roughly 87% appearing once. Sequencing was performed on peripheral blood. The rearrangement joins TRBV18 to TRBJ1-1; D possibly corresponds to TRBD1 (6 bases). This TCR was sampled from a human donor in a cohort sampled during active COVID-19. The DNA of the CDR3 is TGTGCCAGCTCACCACAGGGGGATTTCGAAGCTTTCTTT. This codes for CASSPQGDFEAFF. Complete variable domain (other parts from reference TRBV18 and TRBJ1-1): NAGVMQNPRHLVRRRGQEARLRCSPMKGHSHVYWYRQLPEEGLKFMVYLQKENIIDESGMPKERFSAEFPKEGPSILRIQQVVRGDSAAYFCASSPQGDFEAFFGQGTRLTVV.